The 19 T cell receptor beta chains presented below share a single source sample, sequenced in a study of blood T cell repertoires in COVID-19. Libraries were prepared by immunoSEQ multiplex PCR; TCRdb keeps only in-frame clonotypes and omits some of them. The sample consists of 350,000 to 450,000 clones, approximately 93% of them appearing once. What was sequenced was PBMCs or T cells enriched from blood (not recorded which). The receptors come from a woman aged 40 to 49 who had been exposed to COVID-19.

The CDR3 spells CASRRGPNYGYTF. CDR3 coding DNA: TGTGCCAGCAGGAGGGGGCCTAACTATGGCTACACCTTC. The chain combines TRBV9 with TRBJ1-2; 7 bases are a match to TRBD1. The CDR3 spans 13 residues. The germline CDR1 and CDR2 sequences are SGDLS and YYNGEE. V was pared by 5 bases and J by 0 bases, with 1 base of the junction left unmatched.

This chain links TRBV15 with TRBJ2-3; possible D gene TRBD2, 5 bases. The germline V gene has CDR1 LNHNV and CDR2 YYDKDF (reference sequence). CDR3 length: 17 residues. The V gene lost 0 bases and the J gene lost 5 bases, with 18 bases spanning the gap. CDR3 sequence (DNA): TGTGCCACCAGCAGAGAGGGAGCGGTGGCCTTGAGAGATACGCAGTATTTT. Amino acids: CATSREGAVALRDTQYF.

The gene calls are TRBV9 and TRBJ2-5, with 10 bases identical to TRBD1. This CDR3 comprises 16 residues. CDR1 is SGDLS and CDR2 is YYNGEE in the germline V gene. The ends lost 3 bases at V and 1 base at J; junction bases unmatched: 6. The CDR3 reads CASSARDRGPQETQYF. Written as DNA, the CDR3 is TGTGCCAGCAGCGCGCGGGACAGGGGCCCCCAAGAGACCCAGTACTTC.

This chain joins TRBV9 and TRBJ2-3; 9 nucleotides match TRBD2. The trim removed 1 base at V and 2 bases at J, leaving 2 bases unmatched. Germline V gene lookup returns CDR1 SGDLS and CDR2 YYNGEE. There are 15 residues in the CDR3. The CDR3 loop is CASSVLAGNTDTQYF. The CDR3 nucleotides are TGTGCCAGCAGCGTACTAGCGGGGAACACAGATACGCAGTATTTT.

This sequence joins TRBV6-6 and TRBJ2-7, with D perhaps matching TRBD1 (6 bases). CDR3 size: 12 residues. The germline gives CDR1 MNHNY, CDR2 SVGAGI (reference sequence). Trimming removed 10 bases at V and 3 bases at J, with 13 bases between. The CDR3 DNA sequence: TGTGCCACCGCAGCCAGGGGCTACGAGCAGTACTTC. It encodes CATAARGYEQYF.

CDR3 sequence: CATGGGGRAPFTQYF. The CDR3 nucleotides read TGTGCCACCGGTGGCGGGGGGAGGGCCCCATTTACGCAGTATTTT. The J gene is TRBJ2-3, the V gene TRBV24-1, with 8 positions matching TRBD2. The J segment lost 8 bases and the V segment lost 9 bases, leaving 15 bases of the junction unmatched. CDR1 and CDR2 from the germline V gene are KGHDR and SFDVKD. The CDR3 spans 15 residues.

The chain employs TRBV5-1 and TRBJ2-7, with 13 bases identical to TRBD2. From germline, CDR1 is SGHRS and CDR2 YFSETQ. J gave up 5 bases and V 4 bases, and 6 bases lay outside the gene matches. This CDR3 has 15 amino acids. CDR3 coding DNA: TGCGCCAGCAGCAGGACTAGCGGGAGCAGGGACGAGCAGTACTTC. It is translated as CASSRTSGSRDEQYF.

The chain recombines TRBV2 with TRBJ2-2, with TRBD2 identical over 15 bases. The CDR3 is made up of 19 amino acids. With V trimmed by 2 bases and J by 1 base, 5 bases remained unmatched. Germline CDR1 SNHLY, CDR2 FYNNEI. CDR3 loop: CASSESGLAGGWNTGELFF. The CDR3 DNA is TGTGCCAGCAGTGAATCGGGACTAGCGGGAGGTTGGAACACCGGGGAGCTGTTTTTT.

This clone was picked up one time. This chain's CDR3 is CASSWGQGGQYYGYTF. CDR3 nucleotides: TGTGCCAGCAGCTGGGGTCAAGGGGGCCAATACTATGGCTACACCTTC. The genes are TRBV7-2 and TRBJ1-2; 7 bases map to TRBD1. V lost 4 bases, J lost 3 bases, and 11 bases stayed unmatched. Per the germline V gene, CDR1 is SGHTA and CDR2 is FQGNSA. The CDR3 sequence is 16 residues long.

The genes are TRBV11-3 and TRBJ2-1; D may be TRBD1 (6 bases). The CDR3 has 13 amino acids. Trimming removed 5 bases from V and 5 bases from J, with 10 bases in between. Germline values: CDR1 SGHNT, CDR2 YENEEA. The CDR3 here is CASSPYRDNEQFF. As DNA, the CDR3 is TGTGCCAGCAGCCCGTACAGGGACAATGAGCAGTTCTTC.

The chain joins TRBV13 to TRBJ2-7, with no clear D. Germline loops: CDR1 PRHDT, CDR2 FYEKMQ (reference sequence). The CDR3 covers 14 residues. Deletions cut 3 bases from V and 0 bases from J, with 9 bases between. CDR3 sequence (DNA): TGTGCCAGCAGCTTTGGGCCTTTCTCCTACGAGCAGTACTTC. Protein product: CASSFGPFSYEQYF.

About this clone: Other nucleotide sequences in the sample specify the same CDR3. The J gene is TRBJ1-2, the V gene TRBV5-1, with D unclear. Germline CDR1 reads SGHRS; CDR2 reads YFSETQ. V was trimmed by 4 bases and J by 2 bases, leaving 9 bases between them. This CDR3 comprises 13 residues. The CDR3 reads CASSPTGNYGYTF. In nucleotides, the CDR3 is TGCGCCAGCAGCCCTACGGGGAACTATGGCTACACCTTC.

The chain recombines TRBV7-2 with TRBJ2-7, with D unresolved. Germline CDR1 and CDR2: SGHTA and FQGNSA. This CDR3 has 15 residues. Trimming took off 1 base at V and 3 bases at J, with 13 bases between the two ends. The CDR3 is CASSLVALAGYEQYF. DNA for the CDR3: TGTGCCAGCAGCTTAGTGGCTTTAGCTGGCTACGAGCAGTACTTC.

This chain links TRBV9 with TRBJ1-2; 10 positions agree with TRBD1. Per the germline V gene, CDR1 is SGDLS and CDR2 is YYNGEE. The CDR3 consists of 15 residues. The J segment lost 8 bases and the V segment lost 3 bases, leaving 10 bases of the junction unmatched. This CDR3 is CASSADRGREEGYTF. The CDR3 nucleotides read TGTGCCAGCAGCGCTGACAGGGGGCGGGAGGAGGGCTACACCTTC.

V gene TRBV5-1 combines with J gene TRBJ1-1; no firm D call. The V end lost 4 bases, the J end lost 3 bases, and 13 bases lay between the germline ends. The CDR3 is 14 residues long. CDR1 SGHRS and CDR2 YFSETQ come from the germline V gene. CDR3 in DNA: TGCGCCAGCAGCCCGAGTAGGAGAGACACTGAAGCTTTCTTT. Protein product: CASSPSRRDTEAFF. The variable domain in full, completed from reference TRBV5-1 and TRBJ1-1, reads KAGVTQTPRYLIKTRGQQVTLSCSPISGHRSVSWYQQTPGQGLQFLFEYFSETQRNKGNFPGRFSGRQFSNSRSEMNVSTLELGDSALYLCASSPSRRDTEAFFGQGTRLTVV.

The chain employs TRBV5-4 and TRBJ1-6, with a tentative D call TRBD1 (5 bases). The CDR3 runs 14 residues. Germline loops: CDR1 SGHNT, CDR2 YYREEE (reference sequence). The V end was cut by 3 bases, the J end by 7 bases, with 11 bases between. As DNA, the CDR3 is TGTGCCAGCAGCTGGGGGAGGGGCAATTCACCCCTCCACTTT. It translates to CASSWGRGNSPLHF.

The chain carries TRBV7-9 and TRBJ2-7; 7 nucleotides align to TRBD1. Germline CDR1 is SEHNR and CDR2 is FQNEAQ (reference sequence). The CDR3 covers 13 residues. Germline trimming cut 7 bases from V and 7 bases from J; bases unmatched to any gene: 10. Here the CDR3 reads CASNPIAGGEQYF. The CDR3 bases are TGTGCCAGCAACCCTATCGCAGGGGGTGAGCAGTACTTC.

This clone was seen only once. This chain links TRBV7-9 with TRBJ2-7; TRBD2 agrees at 8 bases. V gave up 2 bases and J gave up 1 base; unmatched junction bases: 7. The germline V gene encodes CDR1 SEHNR and CDR2 FQNEAQ (reference sequence). CDR3 length: 16 amino acids. The CDR3 reads CASSLNPGLGSYEQYF. CDR3 bases: TGTGCCAGCAGCTTAAATCCGGGACTAGGGTCCTACGAGCAGTACTTC.

The chain recombines TRBV5-4 with TRBJ1-1, with a possible D match to TRBD1 (5 bases). Germline V gives CDR1 SGHNT, CDR2 YYREEE (reference sequence). CDR3 size: 15 residues. V lost 4 bases and J 5 bases, leaving 18 bases between the germline ends. CDR3 sequence (DNA): TGTGCCAGCAGCACGACGGGACTGTCGGGTACTGAAGCTTTCTTT. Translation: CASSTTGLSGTEAFF. The full variable domain, rest sourced from reference TRBV5-4 and TRBJ1-1, is ETGVTQSPTHLIKTRGQQVTLRCSSQSGHNTVSWYQQALGQGPQFIFQYYREEENGRGNFPPRFSGLQFPNYSSELNVNALELDDSALYLCASSTTGLSGTEAFFGQGTRLTVV.